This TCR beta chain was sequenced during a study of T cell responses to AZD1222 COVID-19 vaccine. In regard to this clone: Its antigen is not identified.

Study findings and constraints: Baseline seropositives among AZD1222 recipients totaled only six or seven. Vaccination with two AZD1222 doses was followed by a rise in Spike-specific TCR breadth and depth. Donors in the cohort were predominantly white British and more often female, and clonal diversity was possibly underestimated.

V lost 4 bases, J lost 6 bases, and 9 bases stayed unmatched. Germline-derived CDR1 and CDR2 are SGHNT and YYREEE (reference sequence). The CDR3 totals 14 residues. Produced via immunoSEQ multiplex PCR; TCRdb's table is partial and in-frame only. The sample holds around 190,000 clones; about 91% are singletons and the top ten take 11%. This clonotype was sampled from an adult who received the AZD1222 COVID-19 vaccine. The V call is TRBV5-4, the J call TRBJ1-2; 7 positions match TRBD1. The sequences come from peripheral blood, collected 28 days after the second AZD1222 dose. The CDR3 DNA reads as TGTGCCAGCAGCATAGAAGCAGGGGGGAATGGCTACACCTTC. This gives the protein CASSIEAGGNGYTF. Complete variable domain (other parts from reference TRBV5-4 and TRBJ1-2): ETGVTQSPTHLIKTRGQQVTLRCSSQSGHNTVSWYQQALGQGPQFIFQYYREEENGRGNFPPRFSGLQFPNYSSELNVNALELDDSALYLCASSIEAGGNGYTFGSGTRLTVV.